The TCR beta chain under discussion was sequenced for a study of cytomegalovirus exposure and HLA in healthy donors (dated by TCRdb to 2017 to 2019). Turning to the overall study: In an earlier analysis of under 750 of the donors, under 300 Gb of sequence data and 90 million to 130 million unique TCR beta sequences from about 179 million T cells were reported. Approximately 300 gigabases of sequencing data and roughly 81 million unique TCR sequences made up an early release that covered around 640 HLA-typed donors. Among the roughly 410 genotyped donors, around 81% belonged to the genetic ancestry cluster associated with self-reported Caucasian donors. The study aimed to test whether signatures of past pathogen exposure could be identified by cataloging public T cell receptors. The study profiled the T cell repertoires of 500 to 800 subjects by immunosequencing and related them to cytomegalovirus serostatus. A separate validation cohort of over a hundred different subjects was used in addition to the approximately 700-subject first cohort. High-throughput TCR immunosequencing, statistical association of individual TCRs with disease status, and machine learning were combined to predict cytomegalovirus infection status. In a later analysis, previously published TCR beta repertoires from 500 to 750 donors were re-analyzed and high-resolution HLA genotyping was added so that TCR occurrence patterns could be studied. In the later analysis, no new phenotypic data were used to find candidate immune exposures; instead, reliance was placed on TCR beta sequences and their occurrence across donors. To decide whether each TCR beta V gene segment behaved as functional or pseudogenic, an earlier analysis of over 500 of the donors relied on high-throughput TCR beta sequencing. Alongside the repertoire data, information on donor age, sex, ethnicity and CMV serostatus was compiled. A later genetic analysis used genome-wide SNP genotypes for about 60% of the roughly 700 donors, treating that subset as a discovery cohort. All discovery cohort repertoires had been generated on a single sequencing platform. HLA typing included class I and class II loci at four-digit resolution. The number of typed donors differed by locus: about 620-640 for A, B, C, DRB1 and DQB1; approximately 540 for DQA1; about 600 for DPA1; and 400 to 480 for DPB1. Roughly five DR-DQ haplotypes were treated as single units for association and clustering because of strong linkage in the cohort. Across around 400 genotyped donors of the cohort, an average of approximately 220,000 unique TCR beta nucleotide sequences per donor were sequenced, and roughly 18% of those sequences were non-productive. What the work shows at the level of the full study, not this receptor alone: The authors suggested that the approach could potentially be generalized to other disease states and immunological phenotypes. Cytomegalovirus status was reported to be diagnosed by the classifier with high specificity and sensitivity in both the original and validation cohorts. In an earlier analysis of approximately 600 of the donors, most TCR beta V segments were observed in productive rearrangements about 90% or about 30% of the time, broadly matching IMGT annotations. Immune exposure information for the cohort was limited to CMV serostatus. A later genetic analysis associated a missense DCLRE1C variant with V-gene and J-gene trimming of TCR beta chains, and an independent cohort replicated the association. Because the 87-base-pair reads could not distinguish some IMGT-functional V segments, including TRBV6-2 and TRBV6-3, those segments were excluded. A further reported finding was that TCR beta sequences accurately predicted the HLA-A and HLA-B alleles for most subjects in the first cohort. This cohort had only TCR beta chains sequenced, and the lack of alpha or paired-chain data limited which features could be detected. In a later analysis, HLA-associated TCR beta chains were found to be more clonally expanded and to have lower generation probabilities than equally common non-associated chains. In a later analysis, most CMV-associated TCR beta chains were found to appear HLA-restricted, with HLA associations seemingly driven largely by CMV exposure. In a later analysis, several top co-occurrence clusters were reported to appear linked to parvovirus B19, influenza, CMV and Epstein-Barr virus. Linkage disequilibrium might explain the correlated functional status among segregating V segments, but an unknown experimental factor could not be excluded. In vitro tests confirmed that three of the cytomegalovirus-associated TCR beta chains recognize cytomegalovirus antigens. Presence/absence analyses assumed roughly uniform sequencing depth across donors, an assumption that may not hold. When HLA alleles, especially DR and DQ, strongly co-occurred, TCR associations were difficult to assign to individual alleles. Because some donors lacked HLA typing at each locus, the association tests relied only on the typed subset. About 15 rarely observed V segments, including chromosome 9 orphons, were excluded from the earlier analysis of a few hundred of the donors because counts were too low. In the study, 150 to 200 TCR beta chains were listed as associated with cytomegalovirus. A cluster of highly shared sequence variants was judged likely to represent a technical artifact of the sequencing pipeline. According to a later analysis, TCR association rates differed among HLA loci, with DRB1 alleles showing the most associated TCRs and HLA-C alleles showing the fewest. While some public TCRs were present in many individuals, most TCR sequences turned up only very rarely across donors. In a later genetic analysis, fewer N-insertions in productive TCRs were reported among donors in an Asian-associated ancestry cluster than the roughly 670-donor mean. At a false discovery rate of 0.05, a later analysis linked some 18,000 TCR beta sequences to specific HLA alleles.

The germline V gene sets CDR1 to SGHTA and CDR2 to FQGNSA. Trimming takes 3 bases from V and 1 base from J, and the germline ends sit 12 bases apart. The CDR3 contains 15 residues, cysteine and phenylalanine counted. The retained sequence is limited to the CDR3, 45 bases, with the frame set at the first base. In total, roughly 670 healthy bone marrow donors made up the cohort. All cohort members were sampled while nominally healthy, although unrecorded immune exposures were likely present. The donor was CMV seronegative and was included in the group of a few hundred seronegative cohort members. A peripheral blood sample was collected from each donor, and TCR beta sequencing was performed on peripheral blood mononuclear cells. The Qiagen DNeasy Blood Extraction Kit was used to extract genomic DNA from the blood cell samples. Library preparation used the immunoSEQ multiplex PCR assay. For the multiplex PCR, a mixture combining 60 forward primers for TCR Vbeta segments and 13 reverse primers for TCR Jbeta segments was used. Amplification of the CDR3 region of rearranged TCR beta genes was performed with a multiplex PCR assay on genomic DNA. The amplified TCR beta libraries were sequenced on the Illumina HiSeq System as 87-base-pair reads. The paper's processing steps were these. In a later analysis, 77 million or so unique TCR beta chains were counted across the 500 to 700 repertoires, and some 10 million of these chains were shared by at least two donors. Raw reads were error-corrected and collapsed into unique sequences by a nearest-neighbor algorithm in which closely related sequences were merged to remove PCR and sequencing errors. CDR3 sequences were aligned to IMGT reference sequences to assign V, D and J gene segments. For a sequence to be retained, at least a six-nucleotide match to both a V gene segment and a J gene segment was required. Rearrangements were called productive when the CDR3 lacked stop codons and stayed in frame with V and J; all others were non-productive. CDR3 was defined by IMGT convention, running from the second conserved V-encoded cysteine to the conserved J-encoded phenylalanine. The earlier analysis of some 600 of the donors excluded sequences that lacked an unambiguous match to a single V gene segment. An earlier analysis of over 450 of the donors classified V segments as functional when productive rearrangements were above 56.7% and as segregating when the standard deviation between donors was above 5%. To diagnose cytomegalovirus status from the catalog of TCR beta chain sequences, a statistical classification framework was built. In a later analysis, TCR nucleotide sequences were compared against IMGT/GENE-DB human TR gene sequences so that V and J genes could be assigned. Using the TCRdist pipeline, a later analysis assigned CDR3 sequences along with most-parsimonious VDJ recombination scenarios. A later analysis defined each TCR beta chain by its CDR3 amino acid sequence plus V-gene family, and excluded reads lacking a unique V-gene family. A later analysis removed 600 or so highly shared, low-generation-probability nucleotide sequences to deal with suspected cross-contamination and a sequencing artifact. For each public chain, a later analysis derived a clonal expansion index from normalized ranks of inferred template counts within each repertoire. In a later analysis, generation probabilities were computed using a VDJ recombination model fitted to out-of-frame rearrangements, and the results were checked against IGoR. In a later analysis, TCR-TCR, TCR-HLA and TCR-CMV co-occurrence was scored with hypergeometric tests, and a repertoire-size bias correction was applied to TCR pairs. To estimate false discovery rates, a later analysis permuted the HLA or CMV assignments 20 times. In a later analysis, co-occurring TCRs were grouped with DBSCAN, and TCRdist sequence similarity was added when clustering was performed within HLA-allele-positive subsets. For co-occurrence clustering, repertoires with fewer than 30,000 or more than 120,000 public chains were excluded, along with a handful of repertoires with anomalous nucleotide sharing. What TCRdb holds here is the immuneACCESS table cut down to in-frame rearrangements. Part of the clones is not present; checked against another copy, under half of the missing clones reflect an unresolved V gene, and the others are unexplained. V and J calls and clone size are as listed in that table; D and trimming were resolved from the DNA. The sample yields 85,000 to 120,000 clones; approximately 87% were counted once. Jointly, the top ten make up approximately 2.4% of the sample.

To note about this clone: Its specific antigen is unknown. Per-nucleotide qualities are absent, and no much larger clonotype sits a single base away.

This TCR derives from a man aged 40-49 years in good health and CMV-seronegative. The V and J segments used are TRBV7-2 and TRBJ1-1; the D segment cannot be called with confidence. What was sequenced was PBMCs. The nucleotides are TGTGCCAGCAGCTTGGGCATGATGCGGAACACTGAAGCTTTCTTT. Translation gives CASSLGMMRNTEAFF.